This TCR beta chain appears in the sequencing data of a study of T cell responses to AZD1222 COVID-19 vaccine. The CDR3 runs 15 residues. In germline, CDR1 is SGHNT, CDR2 YENEEA. Trimming left V 0 bases short and J 4 bases short, with 7 bases between. Assay: immunoSEQ multiplex PCR; the TCRdb copy retains only in-frame clones and omits some. The repertoire holds roughly 180,000 clones, with approximately 90% as singletons. The rearrangement uses TRBV11-3 and TRBJ2-6, with D unclear. The sequences come from peripheral blood, collected 28 days after the second AZD1222 dose. This TCR came from an adult who received the AZD1222 COVID-19 vaccine. The CDR3, as DNA: TGTGCCAGCAGCTTAGAAGGGTACGGGGCCAACGTCCTGACTTTC. Translation: CASSLEGYGANVLTF.